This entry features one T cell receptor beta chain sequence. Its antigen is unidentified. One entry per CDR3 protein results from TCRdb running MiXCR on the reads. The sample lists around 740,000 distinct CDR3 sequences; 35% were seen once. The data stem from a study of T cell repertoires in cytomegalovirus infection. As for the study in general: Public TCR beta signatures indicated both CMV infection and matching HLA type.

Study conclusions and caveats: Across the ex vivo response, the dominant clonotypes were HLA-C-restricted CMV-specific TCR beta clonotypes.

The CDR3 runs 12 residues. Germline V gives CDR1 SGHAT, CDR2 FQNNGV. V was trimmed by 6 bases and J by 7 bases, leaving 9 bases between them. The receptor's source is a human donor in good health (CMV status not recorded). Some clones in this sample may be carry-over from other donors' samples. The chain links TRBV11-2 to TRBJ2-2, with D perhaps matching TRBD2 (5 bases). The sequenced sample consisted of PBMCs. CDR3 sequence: CASRFRGGELFF. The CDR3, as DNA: TGTGCCAGCAGATTCCGGGGCGGGGAGCTGTTTTTT.